A selection of T cell receptor beta chains follows, all from one sample in a study of blood T cell repertoires in COVID-19. Measured with immunoSEQ multiplex PCR; TCRdb has only the in-frame clones, and not every one. The table has about 280,000 clones, 83% seen once. The specimen sequenced was peripheral blood. Receptors were obtained from a woman between 50 and 59 years old who had recovered from COVID-19. The CDR3 runs from the conserved cysteine through the conserved F or W. Only part of the rows carry a size: once, few, many, or a class if the clone is expanded.

size,J,V,CDR3
NA,TRBJ1-4,TRBV5-8,CASSPGQHTTNEKLFF
NA,TRBJ1-1,TRBV19,CASSIEEVRTEAFF
NA,TRBJ1-2,TRBV25-1,CASSEYEYEYGYTF
NA,TRBJ2-4,TRBV11-2,CASSLVPGGGKNIQYF
NA,TRBJ1-3,TRBV30,CAWSVLGGLRSGNTIYF
NA,TRBJ1-3,TRBV7-8,CASTPRGGRNTIYF
NA,TRBJ2-7,TRBV5-6,CASSYRDTFPYEQYF
NA,TRBJ1-2,TRBV5-8,CASSLAAGGAYGYTF
NA,TRBJ1-3,TRBV5-1,CASSLGTGGGNTIYF
NA,TRBJ2-1,TRBV2,CASGGTYGNEQFF
NA,TRBJ2-3,TRBV5-4,CASSPTETSGGGRTNTQYF
once,TRBJ1-2,TRBV7-9,CASSRTENYGYTF
once,TRBJ2-3,TRBV18,CASSRIAASTDTQYF
NA,TRBJ2-1,TRBV30,CAWSGGGEQFF
NA,TRBJ2-7,TRBV15,CATSRESGAYEQYF
NA,TRBJ1-1,TRBV16,CASSQSGTGGGLAFF
NA,TRBJ2-3,TRBV5-5,CASSRTGSDTQYF
NA,TRBJ2-7,TRBV2,CASSGNRGILSYEQYF
NA,TRBJ2-7,TRBV5-1,CASSPGQGLDYEQYF
NA,TRBJ1-1,TRBV6-1,CASSETDKGWDTEAFF
NA,TRBJ2-5,TRBV19,CASSIPGSQETQYF
NA,TRBJ2-3,TRBV11-2,CASSFRPQRERGNTQYF
NA,TRBJ1-2,TRBV19,CASSMVQGARTDYGYTF
once,TRBJ2-7,TRBV6-5,CASSSYSYEQYF
NA,TRBJ2-2,TRBV5-1,CASSLGGLAGNTGELFF
NA,TRBJ1-1,TRBV6-2/TRBV6-3,CASSAHQGIGTEAFF
few,TRBJ2-7,TRBV28,CASSLAGRAHEQYF